These 26 T cell receptor beta chains were all obtained from the same sample, sequenced in a study of Ad26.COV2.S vaccination and SARS-CoV-2 variants. The repertoire was sequenced with immunoSEQ multiplex PCR; TCRdb's copy has only in-frame clones and lacks some. The table lists under 600,000 clones, roughly nine tenths of them singletons. Stated treatment: 15 to 20 received Ad26.COV2.S at low or high dose, single or two shots; 5 received placebo; per-sample allocation not given. The samples were gathered on day 63 after the first injection of vaccine or placebo. The source material was peripheral blood, sampled in a trial of Ad26.COV2.S vaccine versus placebo. The receptors derive from a person aged 18-65 years who received the Ad26.COV2.S COVID-19 vaccine or a placebo.

The V call is TRBV7-8, the J call TRBJ2-5, with D perhaps TRBD1 (6 bases). Germline V gene data show CDR1 as SGHVS and CDR2 as FQNEAQ. The V gene lost 3 bases and the J gene lost 2 bases, with 7 bases spanning the gap. This CDR3 comprises 13 residues. CDR3 protein: CASSFGQQETQYF. The CDR3 bases are TGTGCCAGCAGCTTCGGACAGCAAGAGACCCAGTACTTC.

This clone was seen a few times. The chain joins TRBV10-3 to TRBJ1-2; no firm D call. This CDR3 region has 14 residues. The V gene's germline CDR1 is ENHRY and CDR2 SYGVKD. The V end lost 0 bases, the J end lost 1 base, and 6 bases lay between the germline ends. The CDR3 loop reads CAISESPDNYGYTF. In DNA, the CDR3 is TGTGCCATCAGTGAGTCGCCTGATAACTATGGCTACACCTTC.

This clone was seen more than once but under ten times. V gene TRBV29-1 combines with J gene TRBJ2-1; no clear D. The CDR3 has 16 residues. Germline V gives CDR1 SQVTM, CDR2 ANQGSEA. The V end lost 0 bases, the J end lost 1 base, and 13 bases lay between the germline ends. The CDR3 DNA is TGCAGCGTTGAAGATCCTGCAGGTGGATCCTACAATGAGCAGTTCTTC. As protein: CSVEDPAGGSYNEQFF.

The rearrangement joins TRBV3-1 (or the pseudogene TRBV3-2) to TRBJ1-6; tentative D call: TRBD1 (5 bases). This CDR3 comprises 16 residues. Trimming took 3 bases from V and 7 from J, leaving 16 bases between them. The germline V gene encodes CDR1 LGHDT and CDR2 YNNKEL (reference sequence). The CDR3 protein is CASSHPPGRLNSPLHF. CDR3 nucleotide sequence: TGTGCCAGCAGCCATCCCCCGGGACGCCTAAATTCACCCCTCCACTTT.

The chain couples TRBV5-1 to TRBJ1-2, with no clear D. Trimming removed 3 bases at V and 6 bases at J, with 6 bases between. The CDR3 covers 11 residues. CDR1 and CDR2 (germline): SGHRS, YFSETQ. The CDR3 loop is CASSYGDGYTF. CDR3 in DNA: TGCGCCAGCAGCTACGGAGATGGCTACACCTTC. The entire variable domain, with the rest obtained from reference TRBV5-1 and TRBJ1-2, is as follows: KAGVTQTPRYLIKTRGQQVTLSCSPISGHRSVSWYQQTPGQGLQFLFEYFSETQRNKGNFPGRFSGRQFSNSRSEMNVSTLELGDSALYLCASSYGDGYTFGSGTRLTVV.

This chain uses TRBV11-2 with TRBJ1-1; no firm D call. This CDR3 spans 14 amino acids. Germline CDR1 reads SGHAT; CDR2 reads FQNNGV. V shed 1 base and J shed 0 bases, with 6 bases lying between them. The CDR3 DNA follows: TGTGCCAGCAGCTTAGTCATGCTGAACACTGAAGCTTTCTTT. Its translation is CASSLVMLNTEAFF. Combining the CDR3 with reference TRBV11-2 and TRBJ1-1 gives the whole variable domain EAGVAQSPRYKIIEKRQSVAFWCNPISGHATLYWYQQILGQGPKLLIQFQNNGVVDDSQLPKDRFSAERLKGVDSTLKIQPAKLEDSAVYLCASSLVMLNTEAFFGQGTRLTVV.

The chain is built from TRBV9 and TRBJ2-3; D unresolved. V lost 1 base and J lost 9, with 12 bases in between. CDR1 and CDR2 from the germline V gene are SGDLS and YYNGEE. This CDR3 contains 13 residues. In DNA, the CDR3 is TGTGCCAGCAGCGTACTCCTAGACCACACGCAGTATTTT. This sequence encodes CASSVLLDHTQYF.

This sequence joins TRBV7-9 and TRBJ2-5; unclear D gene. The germline V gene has CDR1 SEHNR and CDR2 FQNEAQ (reference sequence). Trimming took off 4 bases at V and 7 bases at J, with 7 bases between the two ends. This CDR3 is built from 11 residues. In DNA, the CDR3 is TGTGCCAGCAGCTCGTCTGTGACCCAGTACTTC. Protein product: CASSSSVTQYF.

This chain uses TRBV28 with TRBJ2-1; unclear D gene. Germline CDR1 and CDR2: MDHEN and SYDVKM. The CDR3 runs to 12 residues. Trimming took off 3 bases at V and 10 bases at J, with 10 bases between the two ends. CDR3 protein: CASSFMFREQFF. CDR3 sequence (DNA): TGTGCCAGCAGTTTTATGTTCCGGGAGCAGTTCTTC.

The sample holds a few counts of this clone. In nucleotides, the CDR3 is TGTGCCAGCAGAGTCGGGACAGGGAGAAATTCACCCCTCCACTTT. Translating gives CASRVGTGRNSPLHF. V usage is TRBV2 and J usage is TRBJ1-6; 9 bases agree with TRBD1. The CDR3 has 15 amino acids. J gave up 7 bases and V 6 bases, and 7 bases lay outside the gene matches. Germline V gene data show CDR1 as SNHLY and CDR2 as FYNNEI.

This clone was detected only a few times. V usage is TRBV7-9 and J usage is TRBJ1-2, with 7 bases matching TRBD1. Germline values: CDR1 SEHNR, CDR2 FQNEAQ (reference sequence). Trimming at V came to 2 bases and at J to 4 bases, leaving 7 bases not matched to a gene. This CDR3 has 15 residues. The CDR3 nucleotides are TGTGCCAGCAGCTTATTCACGGAGGGGGCCTATGGCTACACCTTC. Protein sequence: CASSLFTEGAYGYTF. Based on the CDR3 plus reference TRBV7-9 and TRBJ1-2, the full variable domain is DTGVSQNPRHKITKRGQNVTFRCDPISEHNRLYWYRQTLGQGPEFLTYFQNEAQLEKSRLLSDRFSAERPKGSFSTLEIQRTEQGDSAMYLCASSLFTEGAYGYTFGSGTRLTVV.

This chain joins TRBV18 and TRBJ2-7, with 9 bases fitting TRBD1. The CDR3 spans 15 residues. Trimming removed 3 bases from V and 3 bases from J; junction bases left unmatched: 6. The germline V gene encodes CDR1 KGHSH and CDR2 LQKENI. CDR3 amino acids: CASSPAGTGFYEQYF. CDR3 sequence (DNA): TGTGCCAGCTCACCGGCCGGGACAGGGTTCTACGAGCAGTACTTC.

DNA for the CDR3: TGCGCCAGCAAAGGGGTCGGTGGCTACAATGAGCAGTTCTTC. It codes for CASKGVGGYNEQFF. The chain recombines TRBV5-1 with TRBJ2-1; a weak D match, TRBD1 (5 bases). The V gene's germline CDR1 is SGHRS and CDR2 YFSETQ. V lost 6 bases to trimming and J lost 3 bases, with 13 bases between them. The CDR3 spans 14 residues.

This chain connects TRBV12-3 or TRBV12-4 to TRBJ2-7; 8 bases match TRBD1. This CDR3 region has 13 residues. V lost 6 bases and J lost 2; bases outside the gene matches: 3. The CDR3 protein is CASSKQGAYEQYF. The DNA of the CDR3 is TGTGCCAGCAGCAAACAGGGGGCCTACGAGCAGTACTTC.

V gene TRBV27 combines with J gene TRBJ2-1; TRBD2 aligns across 14 bases. With 4 bases clipped from V and 8 bases from J, the junction kept 4 bases outside the gene matches. CDR3 length: 15 amino acids. Germline assignment: CDR1 MNHEY and CDR2 SMNVEV (reference sequence). CDR3 region: CASSWGLAGVHEQFF. CDR3 DNA: TGTGCCAGCAGTTGGGGACTAGCGGGAGTCCATGAGCAGTTCTTC.

The rearrangement uses TRBV4-3 and TRBJ1-1; 8 bases are a match to TRBD1. CDR3 length: 13 residues. CDR1 and CDR2 (germline): LGHNA, YSLEER. The trim removed 4 bases at V and 10 bases at J, leaving 8 bases unmatched. The CDR3 reads CASSLGQGVRAFF. The CDR3 nucleotides read TGCGCCAGCAGCCTAGGACAGGGTGTACGAGCTTTCTTT.

V and J are TRBV2 and TRBJ2-7; TRBD1 agrees at 9 bases. The CDR3 contains 15 residues. The J segment lost 4 bases and the V segment lost 1 base, leaving 5 bases of the junction unmatched. CDR1 and CDR2 (germline): SNHLY, FYNNEI. CDR3 in amino acids: CASSEGGTGLYEQYF. The CDR3 coding sequence is TGTGCCAGCAGTGAAGGGGGGACAGGGCTGTACGAGCAGTACTTC.

This rearrangement joins TRBV10-3 to TRBJ2-7; 7 bases match TRBD1. The CDR3 contains 13 residues. J gave up 4 bases and V 8 bases, and 8 bases lay outside the gene matches. Germline CDR1 is ENHRY and CDR2 is SYGVKD. DNA for the CDR3: TGTGCCATCTCCGGGACAGAAGAATACGAGCAGTACTTC. This sequence encodes CAISGTEEYEQYF.

In this sample, this clone turned up a few times. The CDR3 sequence: CASSPDRRNTEAFF. In nucleotides, the CDR3 is TGTGCCAGCAGCCCGGACAGGAGGAACACTGAAGCTTTCTTT. This chain connects TRBV6-5 to TRBJ1-1, with TRBD1 matching over 7 bases. The CDR3 is made up of 14 amino acids. CDR1 and CDR2 (germline): MNHEY, SVGAGI. Trimming removed 6 bases from V and 1 base from J; junction bases left unmatched: 5.

The chain joins TRBV5-4 to TRBJ2-3; 8 bases agree with TRBD2. V shed 1 base, J shed 4 bases, and the junction held 5 bases outside the gene matches. The CDR3 consists of 15 residues. CDR1 is SGHNT, CDR2 YYREEE, per germline (reference sequence). CDR3 loop: CASSLSSGRPDTQYF. CDR3 nucleotide sequence: TGTGCCAGCAGCTTGTCCAGCGGGAGACCAGATACGCAGTATTTT.

The V and J genes are TRBV9 and TRBJ2-7; 8 nucleotides line up with TRBD1. The CDR3 extends over 13 amino acids. Looked up from germline, CDR1 is SGDLS and CDR2 is YYNGEE. V gave up 6 bases and J gave up 7 bases; unmatched junction bases: 9. The CDR3: CASTQGAWGEQYF. CDR3 sequence (DNA): TGTGCCAGCACTCAGGGGGCCTGGGGAGAGCAGTACTTC.

This rearrangement joins TRBV27 to TRBJ1-5; tentative D call: TRBD1 (5 bases). The CDR3 length is 17 residues. The V end was cut by 7 bases, the J end by 2 bases, with 21 bases between. From germline, CDR1 is MNHEY and CDR2 SMNVEV (reference sequence). CDR3 DNA: TGTGCCAGCAATCCCGGGGTGGGCGGGGGTGGCAATCAGCCCCAGCATTTT. Protein: CASNPGVGGGGNQPQHF.

The rearrangement links TRBV27 to TRBJ1-2; tentative D call: TRBD1 (6 bases). Trimming left V 5 bases short and J 7 bases short, with 17 bases between. CDR1 MNHEY and CDR2 SMNVEV come from the germline V gene (reference sequence). This CDR3 has 14 amino acids. CDR3 DNA sequence: TGTGCCAGCAGTAGGGGGGATGGGTTCGGTGGCTACACCTTC. Translated: CASSRGDGFGGYTF.

The genes are TRBV7-8 and TRBJ2-7; 7 nucleotides align to TRBD1. V was pared by 5 bases and J by 0 bases, with 7 bases of the junction left unmatched. The CDR3 loop spans 15 amino acids. The germline V gene has CDR1 SGHVS and CDR2 FQNEAQ. CDR3 residues: CASSTNRDSSYEQYF. The CDR3 DNA sequence: TGTGCCAGCAGCACTAACCGGGACAGCTCCTACGAGCAGTACTTC.

This clone was seen a few times. This sequence joins TRBV7-2 and TRBJ2-1; tentative D call: TRBD2 (6 bases). Germline V CDR1 and CDR2: SGHTA, FQGNSA. Deletions cut 7 bases from V and 1 base from J, with 14 bases between. This CDR3 comprises 15 residues. CDR3 in DNA: TGTGCCAGCACCCCAACGGGGGAGTCCTACAATGAGCAGTTCTTC. It is translated as CASTPTGESYNEQFF.

The rearrangement joins TRBV3-1 (or the pseudogene TRBV3-2) to TRBJ2-7; 7 bases line up with TRBD2. From germline, CDR1 is LGHDT and CDR2 YNNKEL (reference sequence). Germline trimming cut 2 bases from V and 7 bases from J; bases unmatched to any gene: 8. The CDR3 sequence is 14 residues long. CDR3 amino acids: CASSQSGRSREQYF. The DNA of the CDR3 is TGTGCCAGCAGCCAATCCGGGAGGTCTCGTGAGCAGTACTTC.